The clone carrying this T cell receptor (beta chain) was seen a few times. Its antigen is unidentified. Germline V gene data show CDR1 as SGHTA and CDR2 as FQGNSA. The CDR3 loop spans 14 amino acids. Trimming removed 3 bases from V and 0 bases from J, with 6 bases in between. TCRdb re-analysed the 5' RACE reads in MiXCR, keeping a single row per CDR3 protein. The table includes 300,000 to 350,000 distinct CDR3 sequences, approximately 15% detected once. This sample is drawn from a study of CD8 T cells in ankylosing spondylitis. Points from the study as a whole: A TCR beta motif of eight or nine highly homologous variants seemed to mark ankylosing spondylitis blood. Clones tied to disease were said to be significantly enriched in matched ankylosing spondylitis synovial fluid.

The rearrangement links TRBV7-2 to TRBJ2-1, with D uncertain. Material for sequencing was blood, either unsorted or a sorted T cell fraction (not recorded which). The receptor was isolated from a male donor with ankylosing spondylitis or in good health (not recorded which). The CDR3, as DNA: TGTGCCAGCAGCTTTTTAAGCTCCTACAATGAGCAGTTCTTC. This encodes CASSFLSSYNEQFF.